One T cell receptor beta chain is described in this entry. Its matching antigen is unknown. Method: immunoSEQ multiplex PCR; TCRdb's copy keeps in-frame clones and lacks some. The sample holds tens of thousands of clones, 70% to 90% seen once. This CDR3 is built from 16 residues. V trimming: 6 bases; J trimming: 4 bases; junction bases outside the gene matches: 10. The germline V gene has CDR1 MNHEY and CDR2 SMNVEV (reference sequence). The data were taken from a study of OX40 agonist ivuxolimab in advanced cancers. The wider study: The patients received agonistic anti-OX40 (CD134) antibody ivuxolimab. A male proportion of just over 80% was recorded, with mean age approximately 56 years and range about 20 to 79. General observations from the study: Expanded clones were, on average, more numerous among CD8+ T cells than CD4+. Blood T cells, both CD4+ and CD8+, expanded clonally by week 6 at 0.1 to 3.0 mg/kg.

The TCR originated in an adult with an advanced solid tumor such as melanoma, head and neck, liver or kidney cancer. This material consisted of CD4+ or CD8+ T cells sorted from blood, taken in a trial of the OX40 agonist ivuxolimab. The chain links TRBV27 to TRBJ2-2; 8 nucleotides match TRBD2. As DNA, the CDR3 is TGTGCCAGCAGCCCCCGGACTAGCCGTAGCACCGGGGAGCTGTTTTTT. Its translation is CASSPRTSRSTGELFF.